This T cell receptor (beta chain) originates from a study of blood T cell repertoires in COVID-19. The overall study: Sample material is recorded as cDNA or gDNA derived from T cells, B-cell-depleted T cells, or PBMCs.

V lost 4 bases and J 9 bases, leaving 11 bases between the germline ends. CDR3 size: 13 residues. CDR1 and CDR2 from the germline V gene are SGHRS and YFSETQ. Profiled with immunoSEQ multiplex PCR; TCRdb holds only in-frame clones, not every one. The table has fewer than 120,000 clones, 60% to 80% seen once; the top ten hold under 20%. This TCR derives from a woman over 75 with active or convalescent COVID-19. The specimen sequenced was peripheral blood. The genes are TRBV5-1 and TRBJ1-6, with D possibly TRBD1 on 5 matching bases. The CDR3 here is CASSLGAGSPLHF. The CDR3 DNA reads as TGCGCCAGCAGCCTTGGGGCAGGTTCACCCCTCCACTTT.